This T cell receptor (beta chain) was retrieved from a study of blood T cell repertoires in COVID-19 (dated by TCRdb to 2018 to 2020). Background for the entire study: The collaborator samples originated in the United States, Italy and Spain and spanned the acute and convalescent phases of COVID-19. The material from the prospective study consisted of cDNA or gDNA derived from T cells, B-cell-depleted T cells, or PBMCs. Deeply sampled blood TCRbeta repertoires from subjects exposed to, actively infected with, or recovered from COVID-19 were included in the dataset. A freely available public database, intended as a resource for researchers studying the immune response to SARS-CoV-2, is where the repertoires were released. The samples were drawn from the first 160 participants of the ongoing ImmuneRACE study and from roughly 1,300 subjects provided by 6 global collaborators. The sample metadata nearly always contained a de-identified subject ID, COVID-19 status, age in years and sex. Where available, HLA class I and class II types were taken from metadata supplied by the sample provider and were not determined by assay-based typing. Results the study describes overall, beyond this receptor: The quantity of clinical and demographic metadata differed by source and by participant and was supplied without curation.

The collaborating institutions used their own protocols to collect whole blood in K2EDTA tubes. For TCRbeta analysis, collaborators shipped samples in one of three forms: frozen whole blood, isolated PBMCs, or DNA extracted from either of those sample types. To note about this clone: The target of this receptor is not known. Base qualities are not at hand, and no much larger clone is one base apart.

V and J lose 2 bases and 4 bases, and a span of 9 bases separates them. CDR3 length: 13 amino acids, cysteine to phenylalanine. Only the CDR3 portion is preserved as DNA: 39 bases, with reading frame beginning at the first base. CDR1 and CDR2, looked up from the germline V gene, are SGDLS and YYNGEE. TCRbeta CDR3 regions were amplified from genomic DNA by means of the immunoSEQ Assay, a bias-controlled multiplex PCR. On the study's bioinformatics: Within the assay, amplification of reference gene primers was used to estimate how many nucleated cells each sample contained. To quantify the absolute abundance of each unique TCRbeta CDR3 rearrangement, sequence reads were collapsed and filtered. For each sample, productive Simpson clonality was calculated by taking the square root of Simpson's diversity index across productive rearrangements. TCRdb stores this immuneACCESS table with in-frame sequences only. Part of the clones is absent; in the studies checked, under half of the shortfall reflects unresolved V genes, and no reason is known for the rest. V, J and clone size reflect that table, while D and trimming were determined from the DNA. The sample includes approximately 35,000 clones, with 91% observed a single time. The ten biggest clones cover approximately 9.8% of the sample.

Recombination linked TRBV9 to TRBJ1-1, with TRBD1 perhaps the D gene, on 6 matching bases. The clonotype was recovered from a human donor with active COVID-19. The donor label of this sample is uncertain. The sequenced sample consisted of peripheral blood. This receptor has the CDR3 CASSVRGGTEAFF. The bases are TGTGCCAGCAGCGTGAGAGGGGGCACTGAAGCTTTCTTT.